Listed below are T cell receptor beta chains from one sample, sequenced in a study of identical twins. Using its own MiXCR run on the 5' RACE reads, TCRdb lists one record per CDR3 protein. Of over 500,000 distinct CDR3 sequences listed, roughly a fifth are singletons. Separately, the same data were catalogued under a study of T cells expressing NK-cell markers.

Source material: CD4+ T cells sorted from blood. The receptor set was obtained from a woman younger than 35 in good health. Each CDR3 is given with its conserved first and last residue. D genes are given only for firm matches. Some rows mark clone size as missing; the rest say once, few, many or name a class of expanded clone.

j_gene | v_gene | abundance | d_gene | CDR3nt | CDR3aa
TRBJ1-3 | TRBV6-5 | few | - | TGTGCCAGCAGTTACGGCAGGGGTGGAAACACCATATATTTT | CASSYGRGGNTIYF
TRBJ2-1 | TRBV5-1 | few | - | TGCGCCAGCAGCTTTGATTCGGGGGCACGGCAGTTCTTC | CASSFDSGARQFF
TRBJ1-2 | TRBV29-1 | - | - | TGCAGCGTTGTCAGGGCAGCTAACTATGGCTACACCTTC | CSVVRAANYGYTF
TRBJ2-5 | TRBV20-1 | few | TRBD2 | TGCAGTGCCGTCGGAGCGGGAGTAGAGACCCAGTACTTC | CSAVGAGVETQYF
TRBJ1-1 | TRBV20-1 | few | - | TGCAGTCCTAGAGGTGTGTTTGGTCCTGAGGCTTTCTTT | CSPRGVFGPEAFF
TRBJ2-5 | TRBV20-1 | few | TRBD2 | TGCAGTGCTCCTTGGACTAGCAGAGGGACCCAGTACTTC | CSAPWTSRGTQYF
TRBJ2-5 | TRBV20-1 | - | TRBD2 | TGCAGTCTAAACGGGGGGGCACGCCAATGGACCCAGTACTTC | CSLNGGARQWTQYF
TRBJ2-7 | TRBV16 | - | - | TGTGCCAGCAGCCACCTGGGGGAGCAGTACTTC | CASSHLGEQYF
TRBJ1-6 | TRBV6-1 | many | - | TGTGCCAGTGGAGGGACGGTTAATTCACCCCTCCACTTT | CASGGTVNSPLHF
TRBJ2-3 | TRBV5-1 | many | TRBD2 | TGCGCCAGCAGCTTACTAGCGGGGGACACAGATACGCAGTATTTT | CASSLLAGDTDTQYF
TRBJ2-5 | TRBV12-3/TRBV12-4 | few | - | TGTGCCAGCAGTTTGACGGCGGAGACCCAGTACTTC | CASSLTAETQYF
TRBJ2-3 | TRBV7-9 | - | - | TGTGCCAGCAGCTGGACAGCTAGCACAGATACGCAGTATTTT | CASSWTASTDTQYF
TRBJ1-2 | TRBV30 | many | - | TGTGCCTGGAGCCCGCGATATGGCTACACCTTC | CAWSPRYGYTF
TRBJ2-3 | TRBV4-3 | - | - | TGCGCCAGCAGCCTGGCCCGTTCGAGGGATACGCAGTATTTT | CASSLARSRDTQYF
TRBJ2-2 | TRBV12-3/TRBV12-4 | - | - | TGTGCCAGCAGTTTAGCGGCCGGGGGCGGCGGGGAGCTGTTTTTT | CASSLAAGGGGELFF
TRBJ2-7 | TRBV5-1 | - | - | TGCGCCAGTAGGATGGGAGCCTACGAGCAGTACTTC | CASRMGAYEQYF
TRBJ2-7 | TRBV6-1 | - | - | TGTGCCAGCAGTGAACTCGTCAGCTACGAGCAGTACTTC | CASSELVSYEQYF
TRBJ2-3 | TRBV10-3 | many | TRBD1 | TGTGCCATCAGTGGGACAGGCCCAAATACGCAGTATTTT | CAISGTGPNTQYF
TRBJ1-1 | TRBV12-3/TRBV12-4 | - | - | TGTGCCAGCAGTTTAGAGGGGGGATACACTGAAGCTTTCTTT | CASSLEGGYTEAFF
TRBJ2-1 | TRBV5-1 | few | TRBD2 | TGCGCCAGCAGCTTCGGGACTAGCGGGAGGGCCGAAGATGAGCAGTTCTTC | CASSFGTSGRAEDEQFF
TRBJ2-2 | TRBV6-1 | many | - | TGTGCCAGCAGACCGACAGCCACGAACACCGGGGAGCTGTTTTTT | CASRPTATNTGELFF
TRBJ1-2 | TRBV2 | - | TRBD1 | TGTGCCAGCAACGCAGGGGGCTCCTTCTATGGCTACACCTTC | CASNAGGSFYGYTF
TRBJ2-3 | TRBV10-2 | - | - | TGCGCCAGCAGAACTACAGAGGGAACGCAGTATTTT | CASRTTEGTQYF
TRBJ2-2 | TRBV14 | - | - | TGTGCCAGCAGCCAAGTCGGCGGGGTGAACACCGGGGAGCTGTTTTTT | CASSQVGGVNTGELFF
TRBJ2-7 | TRBV12-3/TRBV12-4 | few | TRBD1 | TGTGCCAGCAGTTTATTAGGGACAGGAAGAAACGAGCAGTACTTC | CASSLLGTGRNEQYF
TRBJ2-3 | TRBV7-6 | few | TRBD2 | TGTGCCAACGCTAGCGGGAGCCCTCAAGATACGCAGTATTTT | CANASGSPQDTQYF
TRBJ2-1 | TRBV20-1 | - | - | TGCAGTGCTAGTCCGACTGGACGCGATGAGCAGTTCTTC | CSASPTGRDEQFF
TRBJ2-2 | TRBV7-2 | - | - | TGTGCCAGCAGCTTGGGGCCCCAGAACACCGGGGAGCTGTTTTTT | CASSLGPQNTGELFF
TRBJ2-1 | TRBV27 | - | - | TGTGCCAGCGGCGGACCACTACGAAATGAGCAGTTCTTC | CASGGPLRNEQFF
TRBJ2-2 | TRBV30 | - | - | TGTGCCTGGAGGAGATGGGGGGAGCTGTTTTTT | CAWRRWGELFF
TRBJ2-3 | TRBV12-3/TRBV12-4 | many | TRBD2 | TGTGCCAGCAGTACCCACGGGACTAGCGACACAGATACGCAGTATTTT | CASSTHGTSDTDTQYF
TRBJ2-7 | TRBV6-1 | - | TRBD1 | TGTGCCAGCCAAAGGATCGGGACAGGCTTCCACGAGCAGTACTTC | CASQRIGTGFHEQYF
TRBJ2-1 | TRBV5-1 | few | TRBD2 | TGCGCCAGCAACCCGGGAGGTTCGGATGAGCAGTTCTTC | CASNPGGSDEQFF
TRBJ2-5 | TRBV15 | - | - | TGTGCCACCAGCTTCCGACAGCCTCAAGAGACCCAGTACTTC | CATSFRQPQETQYF
TRBJ2-5 | TRBV6-4 | - | - | TGTGCCAGCAGTGCCCGGTTCGGGCCCAAAGAGACCCAGTACTTC | CASSARFGPKETQYF
TRBJ2-3 | TRBV12-3/TRBV12-4 | - | - | TGTGCCAGCAGTTTATGGGGGGTTTTGGATACGCAGTATTTT | CASSLWGVLDTQYF
TRBJ2-7 | TRBV10-2 | many | - | TGCGCCAGCAGTGGGTACGAGCAGTACTTC | CASSGYEQYF
TRBJ2-5 | TRBV20-1 | few | - | TGCAGTGCTGTGGCGGGTGGCGGCCCGAAAGAGACCCAGTACTTC | CSAVAGGGPKETQYF
TRBJ2-1 | TRBV12-3/TRBV12-4 | - | - | TGTGCCAGCAGCGCCGGCCCTGCCCTCGGGGATGAGCAGTTCTTC | CASSAGPALGDEQFF
TRBJ1-6 | TRBV11-3 | - | - | TGTGCCAGCAGCTTAGATGCGTGGTCACCCCTCCACTTT | CASSLDAWSPLHF
TRBJ1-6 | TRBV20-1 | - | - | TGCAGTGCAGTAGGGGGGTTTGGTTCACCCCTCCACTTT | CSAVGGFGSPLHF
TRBJ2-1 | TRBV29-1 | few | - | TGCAGCCCTATTCTCGACTCCTACAATGAGCAGTTCTTC | CSPILDSYNEQFF
TRBJ2-3 | TRBV6-5 | - | TRBD2 | TGTGCCAGCAGTTACATGGCGGGGGGACCCCGCGCGAATACGCAGTATTTT | CASSYMAGGPRANTQYF
TRBJ1-2 | TRBV27 | - | - | TGTGCCAGCAAAGCCCTTGGGCAAGGAGCTAACTATGGCTACACCTTC | CASKALGQGANYGYTF
TRBJ1-1 | TRBV12-3/TRBV12-4 | few | - | TGTGCCAGCAGTACAATCGTGGGCACTGAAGCTTTCTTT | CASSTIVGTEAFF
TRBJ2-1 | TRBV7-9 | - | TRBD1 | TGTGCCAGCAGCTACACAGGGGTGGGTGAGCAGTTCTTC | CASSYTGVGEQFF
TRBJ2-1 | TRBV20-1 | few | TRBD1 | TGCAGTGCCCCGGGACAGGGGGTCTCCAATGAGCAGTTCTTC | CSAPGQGVSNEQFF
TRBJ2-1 | TRBV5-1 | - | TRBD1 | TGCGCCAGCAGCGTGGGACAGAGCTCCTACAATGAGCAGTTCTTC | CASSVGQSSYNEQFF
TRBJ1-5 | TRBV20-1 | few | - | TGCAGTGCAAGGGGGATCAATCAGCCCCAGCATTTT | CSARGINQPQHF
TRBJ1-2 | TRBV6-4 | - | TRBD1 | TGTGCCAGCAGTGACCACAGGGGAGCGAAAGGCTACACCTTC | CASSDHRGAKGYTF
TRBJ1-2 | TRBV20-1 | - | - | TGCAGTGCTAGTGAGGGATATAACTATGGCTACACCTTC | CSASEGYNYGYTF
TRBJ2-7 | TRBV6-2/TRBV6-3 | - | - | TGTGCCAGCACCCCCGGAGGTTCGGGTTTCTACGAGCAGTACTTC | CASTPGGSGFYEQYF
TRBJ2-7 | TRBV20-1 | - | - | TGCAGTGCTAGGGTGGAGGGGTTGGGGTTTCAGTACTTC | CSARVEGLGFQYF